Listed below are T cell receptor beta chains from one sample, sequenced in a study of CD8+CD57+ T cells in acquired aplastic anemia. TCRdb fed the reads into MiXCR, producing one record per CDR3 protein. The table shows a few hundred thousand distinct CDR3 sequences, with around three fifths occurring only once. The material sequenced was sorted CD4+, CD8+, or CD8+CD57+ T cells (not recorded which) from PBMCs. These receptors originate from a human donor with aplastic anemia. Each CDR3 is given with its conserved first and last residue. The order of the fields is D gene, J gene, V gene, clone size, CDR3 DNA, CDR3 protein. The D gene is left open where the match is weak. The size of a clone is reported for some rows only, either as once, few or many, or as a class for expanded clones.

TRBD1 | TRBJ1-5 | TRBV11-2 | . | TGTGCCAGCCACCGGACAGGGGATCAGCCCCAGCATTTT | CASHRTGDQPQHF
. | TRBJ1-1 | TRBV19 | few | TGTGCCAGTAGTACCTCGGGACTGAACACTGAAGCTTTCTTT | CASSTSGLNTEAFF
. | TRBJ1-5 | TRBV27 | . | TGTGCCAGCAGTTTGGGCCAAGGGTTTGTGCAGCCCCAGCATTTT | CASSLGQGFVQPQHF
. | TRBJ2-5 | TRBV12-3/TRBV12-4 | . | TGTGCCAGCAGCTTAGGCGGGGGCGGAAATTACTTC | CASSLGGGGNYF
. | TRBJ2-7 | TRBV10-3 | . | TGTGCCACCAGGGACGGCCCGACCTACGAGCAGTACTTC | CATRDGPTYEQYF
TRBD2 | TRBJ2-7 | TRBV5-1 | many | TGCGCCAGCAGCTTGGGTCCAGCGGGAGCGAGCGAGCAGTACTTC | CASSLGPAGASEQYF
. | TRBJ2-7 | TRBV5-1 | . | TGCGCCAGCAGCTTGGTCTCAGGGCCCAGCGAGCAGTACTTC | CASSLVSGPSEQYF
. | TRBJ1-1 | TRBV7-2 | many | TGTGCCAGCAGCTTCCAGGAACAGGGAACGAACACTGAAGCTTTCTTT | CASSFQEQGTNTEAFF
. | TRBJ2-3 | TRBV24-1 | . | TGTGCCACCAGTGTATCCGGGGGCGCAGATACGCAGTATTTT | CATSVSGGADTQYF
. | TRBJ2-5 | TRBV7-2 | few | TGTGCCAGCAGCTTTAGAAGGGGCCAAGAGACCCAGTACTTC | CASSFRRGQETQYF
. | TRBJ1-5 | TRBV15 | few | TGTGCCACCAGCAGAGCGGCCCCGAATCAGCCCCAGCATTTT | CATSRAAPNQPQHF
. | TRBJ1-6 | TRBV7-2 | . | TGTGCCAGCAGCTTAGATGGGGGCGATTCACCCCTCCACTTT | CASSLDGGDSPLHF
. | TRBJ2-1 | TRBV7-8 | . | TGTGCCAGCAGCTTAAGGGGCCACAGCTCCTACAATGAGCAGTTCTTC | CASSLRGHSSYNEQFF
. | TRBJ1-6 | TRBV2 | . | TGTGCCAGCAGTGGGTTTGCCGATTCACCCCTCCACTTT | CASSGFADSPLHF
. | TRBJ2-7 | TRBV25-1 | . | TGTGCCAGCAGTGTGGCGGACATGCCTACGAGGCAGTACTTC | CASSVADMPTRQYF
TRBD1 | TRBJ2-7 | TRBV10-3 | . | TGTGCCATCAGGGACCCGGGACAGGGTCTCTACGAGCAGTACTTC | CAIRDPGQGLYEQYF
. | TRBJ1-5 | TRBV10-3 | . | TGTGCCATCAGTGACGGGAGGGAACAGCCCCAGCATTTT | CAISDGREQPQHF
TRBD1 | TRBJ2-7 | TRBV7-6 | . | TGTGCCAGCAGCCAGGGACAGGGGGCGATCTACGAGCAGTACTTC | CASSQGQGAIYEQYF
. | TRBJ1-4 | TRBV11-2 | . | TGTGCCAGCGGTCGGACTAGCGGGAAACTGTTTTTT | CASGRTSGKLFF
TRBD2 | TRBJ2-1 | TRBV10-3 | . | TGTGCCATTGGGACTAGCGGGGGGGCAGGCTACAATGAGCAGTTCTTC | CAIGTSGGAGYNEQFF
TRBD2 | TRBJ2-1 | TRBV5-1 | . | TGCGCCAGCAGTCGTAACCTAGCGGGAGGGGTGAGGGATGAGCAGTTCTTC | CASSRNLAGGVRDEQFF
TRBD1 | TRBJ2-2 | TRBV10-3 | . | TGTGCCATCAGGGGGACAGGGCAGGCCGGGGAGCTGTTTTTT | CAIRGTGQAGELFF
TRBD2 | TRBJ2-7 | TRBV5-4 | . | TGTGCCAGCAGCTTGCACGGGGAGGGAGGGTTCTACGAGCAGTACTTC | CASSLHGEGGFYEQYF
TRBD2 | TRBJ2-5 | TRBV29-1 | once | TGCAGCGTAGGCGGACTAGCGGGAGGGATACAAGAGACCCAGTACTTC | CSVGGLAGGIQETQYF
. | TRBJ1-4 | TRBV18 | many | TGTGCCAGCTCACTCGGGCCTCAGACAACTAATGAAAAACTGTTTTTT | CASSLGPQTTNEKLFF
. | TRBJ1-6 | TRBV7-9 | . | TGTGCCAGCAGCTTAGGGGAAACTTCACCCCTCCACTTT | CASSLGETSPLHF
TRBD1 | TRBJ2-3 | TRBV9 | many | TGTGCCAGCAGCGCCGGGACAGGATTGGAGACAGATACGCAGTATTTT | CASSAGTGLETDTQYF
. | TRBJ2-7 | TRBV4-1 | many | TGCGCCAGCAGCCCCGAGACAGGTTTGAACTACGAGCAGTACTTC | CASSPETGLNYEQYF
TRBD1 | TRBJ1-2 | TRBV12-3/TRBV12-4 | many | TGTGCCAGCACCCCAGGACAGGGGGGGTTCTATGGCTACACCTTC | CASTPGQGGFYGYTF
. | TRBJ2-7 | TRBV20-1 | . | TGCAGTGCGTCACTTCCTAGTGGAGGGCGGGGATACGAGCAGTACTTC | CSASLPSGGRGYEQYF
. | TRBJ2-5 | TRBV24-1 | . | TGTGCCGCCAGTGATTTGCTGGAGACCCAGTACTTC | CAASDLLETQYF
. | TRBJ2-4 | TRBV19 | many | TGTGCCAGTAGTATAGACCGGGACAACAAAAACATTCAGTACTTC | CASSIDRDNKNIQYF
TRBD1 | TRBJ2-7 | TRBV7-3 | once | TGTGCCACACAGGGGACCCTAGGGGTTTACGAGCAGTACTTC | CATQGTLGVYEQYF
TRBD1 | TRBJ1-5 | TRBV19 | . | TGTGCCAGTAATAAACTGGACAGGGAGGATCAGCCCCAGCATTTT | CASNKLDREDQPQHF
. | TRBJ2-1 | TRBV19 | many | TGTGCCAGTAGTATCGGTCAGTTCTACAATGAGCAGTTCTTC | CASSIGQFYNEQFF
. | TRBJ2-3 | TRBV19 | . | TGTGCCAGTAGTATAGACAGCACAGATACGCAGTATTTT | CASSIDSTDTQYF
TRBD2 | TRBJ2-5 | TRBV29-1 | once | TGCAGCGTTGACGGGCTAGCGGGGGGGTTCTACCAAGAGACCCAGTACTTC | CSVDGLAGGFYQETQYF
. | TRBJ1-1 | TRBV11-2 | . | TGTGCCAGCAGCTCCCTAGCAGGGCGCAACACTGAAGCTTTCTTT | CASSSLAGRNTEAFF
TRBD1 | TRBJ2-7 | TRBV20-1 | . | TGCAGTGCTAGAGAGGACGGGACAGGGGGCCCCTACGAGCAGTACTTC | CSAREDGTGGPYEQYF
TRBD1 | TRBJ1-1 | TRBV19 | . | TGTGCCAGTAGTGTACCAGGGACAGGGGTTCCCTCGGCTTTCTTT | CASSVPGTGVPSAFF
. | TRBJ2-7 | TRBV19 | . | TGTGCCAGTAGTGTACCGGGACCGGCTATCTACGAGCAGTACTTC | CASSVPGPAIYEQYF
. | TRBJ2-7 | TRBV20-1 | . | TGCAGCGCCGGGGATCCCTACGAGCAGTACTTC | CSAGDPYEQYF
. | TRBJ2-7 | TRBV15 | . | TGTGCCACCAGCAGAGAGACAGTATACGAGCAGTACTTC | CATSRETVYEQYF
. | TRBJ2-3 | TRBV7-3 | many | TGTGCCAGCAGCTCCATGTTTTCAGATACGCAGTATTTT | CASSSMFSDTQYF
. | TRBJ1-2 | TRBV20-1 | many | TGCAGTGCGGCGGGGGCTACCTATGGCTACACCTTC | CSAAGATYGYTF
TRBD2 | TRBJ2-2 | TRBV7-2 | . | TGTGCCAGCAGCTCCGGGACTAGCGGGGGAACCGGGGAGCTGTTTTTT | CASSSGTSGGTGELFF
. | TRBJ2-7 | TRBV7-2 | . | . | CASSLVGAGTGKYEQHF
. | TRBJ1-6 | TRBV11-2 | many | TGTGCCAGCAGAATGGGTTCCTATAATTCACCCCTCCACTTT | CASRMGSYNSPLHF
TRBD1 | TRBJ1-5 | TRBV6-1 | . | TGTGCCAGCAGGGCGACAGGGGCCGCGCTGCCCCAGCATTTT | CASRATGAALPQHF
. | TRBJ2-7 | TRBV7-8 | . | TGTGCCAGCAACAATGGACGGGGAGCGTCCTACGAGCAGTACTTC | CASNNGRGASYEQYF
. | TRBJ2-7 | TRBV7-9 | . | TGTGCCAGCAGCTTCACCGGGGAGCAGTACTTC | CASSFTGEQYF
. | TRBJ1-4 | TRBV18 | . | TGTGCCAGCTCACCTACAACTAATGAAAAACTGTTTTTT | CASSPTTNEKLFF